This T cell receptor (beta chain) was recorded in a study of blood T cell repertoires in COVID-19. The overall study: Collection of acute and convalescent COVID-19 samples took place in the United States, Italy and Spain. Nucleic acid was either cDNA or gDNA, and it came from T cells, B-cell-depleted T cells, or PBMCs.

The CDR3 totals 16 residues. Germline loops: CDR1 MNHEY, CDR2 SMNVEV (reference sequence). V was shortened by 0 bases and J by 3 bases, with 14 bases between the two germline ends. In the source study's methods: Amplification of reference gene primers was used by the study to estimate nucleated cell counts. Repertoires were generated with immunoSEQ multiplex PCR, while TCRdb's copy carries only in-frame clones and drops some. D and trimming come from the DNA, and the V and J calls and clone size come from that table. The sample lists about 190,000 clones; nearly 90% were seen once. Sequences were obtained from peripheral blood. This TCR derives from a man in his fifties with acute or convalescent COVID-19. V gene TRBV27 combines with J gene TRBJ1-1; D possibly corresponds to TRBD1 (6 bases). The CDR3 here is CASSLSRGGGYTEAFF. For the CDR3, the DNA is TGTGCCAGCAGTTTATCGAGAGGGGGTGGCTACACTGAAGCTTTCTTT.